This paragraph reports one T cell receptor (beta chain). V dropped 5 bases and J dropped 4; count of bases not matched to a gene: 7. CDR1 is SGHTA, CDR2 FQGTGA, per germline. This CDR3 has 15 amino acids. This record belongs to a study of blood T cell repertoires in COVID-19. Under the authors' procedure: Reference gene primers were amplified, and this amplification served to estimate nucleated cell counts. Sequencing was performed with immunoSEQ multiplex PCR; in TCRdb, only in-frame clones are kept and a portion is missing. From that table come the V and J calls and clone size; the DNA was used to work out D and trimming. The data show about 30,000 clones, with over 90% seen just once and roughly 38% held by the top ten.

The TCR comes from a man in his sixties with active or convalescent COVID-19. This sequence joins TRBV7-3 and TRBJ2-5; 10 nucleotides align to TRBD2. Sample: peripheral blood. The CDR3 region is CASSRVSGGIETQYF. CDR3 bases: TGTGCCAGCAGCCGCGTTAGCGGGGGGATAGAGACCCAGTACTTC.